These T cell receptor beta chains were read from a single sample in a study of blood T cell repertoires in COVID-19. Here immunoSEQ multiplex PCR was the method, and the copy in TCRdb shows in-frame clones only, minus some. The data contain around 340,000 clones, approximately 90% of them singletons. Sequenced: peripheral blood. The receptors shown here come from a woman aged 55-69 years with COVID-19, enrolled during active disease. Each CDR3 is given with its conserved first and last residue. D genes are given only for firm matches.

j_gene: TRBJ1-2
v_gene: TRBV24-1
d_gene: TRBD1
CDR3aa: CATSDHGTDDYTF
CDR3nt: TGTGCCACCAGTGACCATGGGACAGATGACTACACCTTC

j_gene: TRBJ1-3
v_gene: TRBV11-2
d_gene: -
CDR3aa: CASNPLTVSGNTIYF
CDR3nt: TGTGCCAGCAACCCATTGACAGTCTCTGGAAACACCATATATTTT

j_gene: TRBJ1-2
v_gene: TRBV5-1
d_gene: TRBD1
CDR3aa: CASSPRDSYGYTF
CDR3nt: TGCGCCAGCAGCCCCCGGGACAGCTATGGCTACACCTTC

j_gene: TRBJ1-2
v_gene: TRBV28
d_gene: -
CDR3aa: CASSSNMGPNYGYTF
CDR3nt: TGTGCCAGCAGTTCCAACATGGGGCCTAACTATGGCTACACCTTC

j_gene: TRBJ1-1
v_gene: TRBV6-5
d_gene: TRBD1
CDR3aa: CASSHRDRVNTEAFF
CDR3nt: TGTGCCAGCAGTCACCGGGACAGGGTGAACACTGAAGCTTTCTTT

j_gene: TRBJ1-4
v_gene: TRBV6-1
d_gene: TRBD1
CDR3aa: CASSGWTGHFGRNEKLFF
CDR3nt: TGTGCCAGCAGTGGTTGGACAGGGCATTTTGGTCGTAATGAAAAACTGTTTTTT

j_gene: TRBJ2-1
v_gene: TRBV19
d_gene: TRBD2
CDR3aa: CASSPLAGDNEQFF
CDR3nt: TGTGCCAGTAGTCCACTAGCGGGGGACAATGAGCAGTTCTTC

j_gene: TRBJ1-3
v_gene: TRBV14
d_gene: -
CDR3aa: CASSSTQGISGNTIYF
CDR3nt: TGTGCCAGCAGCAGCACTCAGGGGATTAGTGGAAACACCATATATTTT

j_gene: TRBJ1-3
v_gene: TRBV7-2
d_gene: TRBD1
CDR3aa: CASSWGQGAFSGNTIYF
CDR3nt: TGTGCCAGCAGCTGGGGACAGGGGGCCTTCTCTGGAAACACCATATATTTT

j_gene: TRBJ2-1
v_gene: TRBV5-1
d_gene: -
CDR3aa: CASSLGLISFDEQFF
CDR3nt: TGCGCCAGCAGCCTGGGACTGATTAGTTTCGATGAGCAGTTCTTC